This is a list of T cell receptor beta chains from one sample in a study of blood T cell repertoires in COVID-19. This table comes from immunoSEQ multiplex PCR, and its TCRdb copy is limited to in-frame clones, with some not included. The sample comprises 140,000 or so clones, 75% to 90% of which are singletons, and 3% to 3.5% rests with the top ten. Specimen: peripheral blood. Source of these receptors: a woman aged 55 to 70 with active COVID-19. Both conserved end residues are trimmed from each CDR3.

V gene,J gene,CDR3 protein
TRBV19,TRBJ1-5,ASAPPGVYNQPQH
TRBV10-1,TRBJ2-1,ASKTGTTSEQF
TRBV10-1,TRBJ2-7,ASSEGLAIYEQY
TRBV9,TRBJ2-7,ASSVERFSYEQY
TRBV12-3/TRBV12-4,TRBJ1-1,ASSLETGTEAF
TRBV28,TRBJ1-5,ASSLQEASNQPQH
TRBV5-5,TRBJ2-7,ASSPAASARREQY
TRBV27,TRBJ2-4,ASRTRLAKNIQY
TRBV19,TRBJ2-7,ASSISGRGLAGGRNEQY
TRBV30,TRBJ2-3,AWRLGFGTPKDTQY
TRBV5-1,TRBJ2-7,ASSMNGHGYEQY
TRBV3-1/TRBV3-2,TRBJ2-7,ASSQEPRDRVHEQY
TRBV27,TRBJ1-2,ASRGARDRGRGYGYT
TRBV5-6,TRBJ2-1,ASSLTSGYNEQF
TRBV10-1,TRBJ2-2,ASSGGTRNTGELF
TRBV5-1,TRBJ1-4,ASSLGGGAKYEKLF
TRBV4-3,TRBJ2-1,ASSQDETSWMIREQF
TRBV6-2/TRBV6-3,TRBJ1-5,ASSPTGSNQPQH
TRBV28,TRBJ1-6,ASSSSDRVGSPLH
TRBV6-5,TRBJ2-7,ASRGQGGSYEQY
TRBV7-2,TRBJ2-7,ASSSITGSYEQY
TRBV5-5,TRBJ1-4,ASSLFPSASNEKLF